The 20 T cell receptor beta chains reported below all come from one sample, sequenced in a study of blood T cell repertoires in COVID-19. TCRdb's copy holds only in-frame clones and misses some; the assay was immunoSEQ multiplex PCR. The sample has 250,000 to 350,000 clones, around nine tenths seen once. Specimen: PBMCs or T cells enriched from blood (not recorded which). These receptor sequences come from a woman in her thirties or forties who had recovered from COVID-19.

The CDR3 here is CASSKWSGRRPTNNEQFF. CDR3 coding DNA: TGTGCCAGCAGCAAATGGAGCGGGAGGCGTCCCACTAACAATGAGCAGTTCTTC. The rearrangement links TRBV3-1 (or the pseudogene TRBV3-2) to TRBJ2-1, with 9 bases matching TRBD2. Unmatched junction bases numbered 16, after V lost 5 bases and J lost 5 bases. Germline values: CDR1 LGHDT, CDR2 YNNKEL (reference sequence). The length of the CDR3 is 18 residues.

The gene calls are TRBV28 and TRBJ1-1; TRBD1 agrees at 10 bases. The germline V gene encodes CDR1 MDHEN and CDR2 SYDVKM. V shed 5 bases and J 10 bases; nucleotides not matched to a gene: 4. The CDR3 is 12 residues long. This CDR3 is CASSDRGLGAFF. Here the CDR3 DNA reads TGTGCCAGCAGTGACAGGGGGCTAGGAGCTTTCTTT.

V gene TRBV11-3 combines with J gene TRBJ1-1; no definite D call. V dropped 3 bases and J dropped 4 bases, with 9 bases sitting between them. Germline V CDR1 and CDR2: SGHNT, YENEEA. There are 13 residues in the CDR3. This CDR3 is CASSFTPGTEAFF. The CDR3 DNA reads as TGTGCCAGCAGCTTCACCCCGGGCACTGAAGCTTTCTTT.

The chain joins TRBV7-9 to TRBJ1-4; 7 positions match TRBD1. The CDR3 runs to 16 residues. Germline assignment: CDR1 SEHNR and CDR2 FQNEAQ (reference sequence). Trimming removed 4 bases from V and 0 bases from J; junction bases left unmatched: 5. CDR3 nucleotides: TGTGCCAGCAGCTGGGACAGCTCCCCAACTAATGAAAAACTGTTTTTT. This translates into CASSWDSSPTNEKLFF.

The chain's CDR3 is CASSLARAGGTYNEQFF. The CDR3 DNA follows: TGTGCCAGCAGCCTGGCGCGGGCAGGGGGGACTTACAATGAGCAGTTCTTC. The chain couples TRBV5-4 to TRBJ2-1; D is perhaps TRBD1 (7 bases). Germline V gene lookup returns CDR1 SGHNT and CDR2 YYREEE (reference sequence). This CDR3 region has 17 residues. Trimming left V 4 bases short and J 4 bases short, with 21 bases between.

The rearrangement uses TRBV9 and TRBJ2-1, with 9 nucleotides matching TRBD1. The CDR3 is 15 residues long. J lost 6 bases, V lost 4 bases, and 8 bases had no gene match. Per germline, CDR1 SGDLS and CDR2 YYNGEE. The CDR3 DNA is TGTGCCAGCAGCACCGGGACAGGGTTCGGCAATGAGCAGTTCTTC. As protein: CASSTGTGFGNEQFF. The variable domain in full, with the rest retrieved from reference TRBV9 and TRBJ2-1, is DSGVTQTPKHLITATGQRVTLRCSPRSGDLSVYWYQQSLDQGLQFLIQYYNGEERAKGNILERFSAQQFPDLHSELNLSSLELGDSALYFCASSTGTGFGNEQFFGPGTRLTVL.

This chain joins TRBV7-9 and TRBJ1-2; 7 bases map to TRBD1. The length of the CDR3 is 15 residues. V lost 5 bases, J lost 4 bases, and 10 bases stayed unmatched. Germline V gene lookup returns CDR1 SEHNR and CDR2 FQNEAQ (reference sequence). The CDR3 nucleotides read TGTGCCAGCAGCCTAGGTGGACAGGCGCCCTATGGCTACACCTTC. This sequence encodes CASSLGGQAPYGYTF.

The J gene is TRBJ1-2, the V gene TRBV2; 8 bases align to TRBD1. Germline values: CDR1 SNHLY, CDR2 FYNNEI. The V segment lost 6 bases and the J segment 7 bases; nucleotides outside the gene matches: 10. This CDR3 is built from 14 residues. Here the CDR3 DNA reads TGTGCCAGCAGCATCGACAGGGGAGATACTGGCTACACCTTC. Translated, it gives CASSIDRGDTGYTF. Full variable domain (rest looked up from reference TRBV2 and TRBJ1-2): EPEVTQTPSHQVTQMGQEVILRCVPISNHLYFYWYRQILGQKVEFLVSFYNNEISEKSEIFDDQFSVERPDGSNFTLKIRSTKLEDSAMYFCASSIDRGDTGYTFGSGTRLTVV.

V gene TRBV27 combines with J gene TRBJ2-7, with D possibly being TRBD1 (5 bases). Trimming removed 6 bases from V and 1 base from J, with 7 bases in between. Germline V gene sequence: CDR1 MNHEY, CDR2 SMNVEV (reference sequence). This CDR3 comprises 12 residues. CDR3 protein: CASRGRSYEQYF. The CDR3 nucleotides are TGTGCCAGCAGGGGGCGTTCCTACGAGCAGTACTTC.

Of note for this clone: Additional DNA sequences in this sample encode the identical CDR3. The CDR3 DNA follows: TGTGCCAGCAGTTTCGCGGGACCCTACGAGCAGTACTTC. It specifies CASSFAGPYEQYF. V gene TRBV28 combines with J gene TRBJ2-7; weak D call: TRBD2 (6 bases). Trimming cost V 3 bases and J 2 bases, with 8 bases left between them. There are 13 residues in the CDR3. Germline V CDR1 and CDR2: MDHEN, SYDVKM.

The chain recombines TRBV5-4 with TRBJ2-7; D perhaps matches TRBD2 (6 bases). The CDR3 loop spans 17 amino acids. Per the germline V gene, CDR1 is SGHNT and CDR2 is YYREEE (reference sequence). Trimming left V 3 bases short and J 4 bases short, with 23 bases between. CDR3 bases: TGTGCCAGCAGCTCCGGCCGGGCGGAGGGTATCCTTTACGAGCAGTACTTC. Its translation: CASSSGRAEGILYEQYF.

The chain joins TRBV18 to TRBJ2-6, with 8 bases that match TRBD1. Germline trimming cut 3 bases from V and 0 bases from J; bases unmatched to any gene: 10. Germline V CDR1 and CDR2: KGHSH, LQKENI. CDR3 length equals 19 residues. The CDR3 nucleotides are TGTGCCAGCTCACCCCGGACAGGGATGAAGTTCTCTGGGGCCAACGTCCTGACTTTC. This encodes CASSPRTGMKFSGANVLTF.

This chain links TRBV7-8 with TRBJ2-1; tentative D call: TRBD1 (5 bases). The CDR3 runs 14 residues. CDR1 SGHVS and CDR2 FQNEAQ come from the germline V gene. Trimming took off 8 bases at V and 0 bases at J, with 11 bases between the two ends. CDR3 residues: CASLLGASYNEQFF. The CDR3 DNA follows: TGTGCCAGCCTCTTAGGGGCCTCCTACAATGAGCAGTTCTTC.

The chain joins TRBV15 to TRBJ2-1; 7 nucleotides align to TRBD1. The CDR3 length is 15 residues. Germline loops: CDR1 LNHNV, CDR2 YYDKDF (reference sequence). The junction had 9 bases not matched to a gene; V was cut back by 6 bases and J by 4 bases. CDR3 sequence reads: CATRRNRGGYNEQFF. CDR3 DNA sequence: TGTGCCACCAGAAGGAACAGGGGTGGGTACAATGAGCAGTTCTTC.

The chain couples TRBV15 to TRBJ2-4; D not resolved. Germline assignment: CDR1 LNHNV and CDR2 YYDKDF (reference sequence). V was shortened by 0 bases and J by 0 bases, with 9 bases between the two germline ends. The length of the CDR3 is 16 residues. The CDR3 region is CATSRDPGLAKNIQYF. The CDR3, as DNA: TGTGCCACCAGCAGAGATCCAGGATTAGCCAAAAACATTCAGTACTTC.

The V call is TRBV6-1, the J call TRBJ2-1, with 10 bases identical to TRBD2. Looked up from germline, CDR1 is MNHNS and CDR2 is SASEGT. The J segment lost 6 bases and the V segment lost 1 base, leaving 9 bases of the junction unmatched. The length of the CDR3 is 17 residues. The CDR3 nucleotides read TGTGCCAGCAGTGAAGTCGTGGTGCTAGCGGGAGTCAATGAGCAGTTCTTC. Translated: CASSEVVVLAGVNEQFF.

In DNA form, the CDR3 reads TGTGCCAGCAGTAGAAGGGGGAATGAAAAACTGTTTTTT. This sequence encodes CASSRRGNEKLFF. V is TRBV2 and J is TRBJ1-4; possible D gene TRBD1, 6 bases. The CDR3 loop spans 13 amino acids. Germline CDR1 reads SNHLY; CDR2 reads FYNNEI. With 5 bases removed from V and 5 bases from J, the gap between germline ends came to 9 bases.

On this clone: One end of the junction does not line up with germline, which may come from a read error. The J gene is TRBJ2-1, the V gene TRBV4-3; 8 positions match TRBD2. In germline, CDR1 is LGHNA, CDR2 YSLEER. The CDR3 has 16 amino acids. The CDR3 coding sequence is TGCGCCAGCAGCCAAGAATATGTAGCGGGACGCAATCAGCAGTTCTTC. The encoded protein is CASSQEYVAGRNQQFF.

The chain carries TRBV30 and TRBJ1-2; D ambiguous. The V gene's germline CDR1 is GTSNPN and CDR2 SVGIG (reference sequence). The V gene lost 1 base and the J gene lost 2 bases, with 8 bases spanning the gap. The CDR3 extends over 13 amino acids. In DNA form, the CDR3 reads TGTGCCTGGAGTGAAACATGGAACTATGGCTACACCTTC. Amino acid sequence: CAWSETWNYGYTF.

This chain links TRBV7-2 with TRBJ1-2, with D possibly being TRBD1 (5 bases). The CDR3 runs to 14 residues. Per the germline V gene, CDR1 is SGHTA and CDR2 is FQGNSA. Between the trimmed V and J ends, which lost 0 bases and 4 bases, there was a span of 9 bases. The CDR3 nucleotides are TGTGCCAGCAGCTTAGCGCCAGGGTCCTATGGCTACACCTTC. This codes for CASSLAPGSYGYTF.